Each of the 7 T cell receptor beta chains below was sequenced from the same sample in a study of cytomegalovirus exposure and HLA in healthy donors. PCR amplification relied on 60 Vbeta primers (plus 13 Jbeta primers). The table came from immunoSEQ multiplex PCR; TCRdb's copy has only in-frame clones and leaves some out. The sample has 200,000 to 300,000 clones, approximately 80% seen once. Sequenced material: PBMCs. The receptors come from a woman between 55 and 75 years old in good health and CMV-seropositive.

This clone was seen only a few times. V is TRBV5-1 and J is TRBJ2-7; 9 bases map to TRBD1. Germline values: CDR1 SGHRS, CDR2 YFSETQ. The CDR3 loop spans 14 amino acids. The V segment lost 4 bases and the J segment 12 bases; nucleotides outside the gene matches: 14. In nucleotides, the CDR3 is TGCGCCAGCAGCCAAAATCCGGGACAGGGTGTTCGGTACTTC. Protein sequence: CASSQNPGQGVRYF.

V usage is TRBV6-1 and J usage is TRBJ2-2; tentatively, D is TRBD2 (6 bases). CDR3 length equals 16 residues. V shed 4 bases and J shed 3 bases, with 15 bases lying between them. Germline V gene sequence: CDR1 MNHNS, CDR2 SASEGT. In DNA, the CDR3 is TGTGCCAGCAGTGCCGGAGGGAACCGGGACACCGGGGAGCTGTTTTTT. As protein: CASSAGGNRDTGELFF.

The chain couples TRBV7-6 to TRBJ2-3; 13 bases fit TRBD2. Germline trimming cut 4 bases from V and 4 bases from J; bases unmatched to any gene: 5. CDR3 length: 16 residues. Germline V gene sequence: CDR1 SGHVS, CDR2 FNYEAQ. The CDR3, as DNA: TGTGCCAGCAGCTCGGGACTAGCGGGATTATCAGATACGCAGTATTTT. Translating it yields CASSSGLAGLSDTQYF.

The CDR3 sequence: CASRRGLGYGYTF. CDR3 DNA: TGTGCCAGCAGGCGAGGGTTAGGCTATGGCTACACCTTC. The chain carries TRBV28 and TRBJ1-2; no clear D gene. This CDR3 region has 13 residues. Germline assignment: CDR1 MDHEN and CDR2 SYDVKM. Trimming took 6 bases from V and 4 from J, leaving 12 bases between them.

The V and J genes are TRBV6-1 and TRBJ1-1, with 9 bases fitting TRBD1. V shed 7 bases and J 4 bases; nucleotides not matched to a gene: 7. CDR1 MNHNS and CDR2 SASEGT come from the germline V gene. This CDR3 region has 14 residues. The CDR3 DNA reads as TGTGCCAGCACCGGGACAGGGCAGAGCACTGAAGCTTTCTTT. It is translated as CASTGTGQSTEAFF.

The V and J genes are TRBV6-1 and TRBJ2-3; perhaps TRBD1 as D (5 bases). The CDR3 spans 14 residues. The V and J ends lost 6 bases and 3 bases respectively, with 13 bases between them. CDR1 and CDR2 (germline): MNHNS, SASEGT. The CDR3 spells CASRTTERTDTQYF. Here the CDR3 DNA reads TGTGCCAGCAGAACGACAGAAAGAACAGATACGCAGTATTTT.

This clone was detected only once. V and J are TRBV2 and TRBJ2-3; 8 bases fit TRBD2. V shed 4 bases, J shed 2 bases, and the junction held 8 bases outside the gene matches. Germline CDR1 is SNHLY and CDR2 is FYNNEI. The CDR3 length is 16 residues. CDR3 sequence: CASSGGSGAFTDTQYF. The CDR3 region has the DNA TGTGCCAGCAGTGGGGGTAGCGGGGCTTTCACAGATACGCAGTATTTT.